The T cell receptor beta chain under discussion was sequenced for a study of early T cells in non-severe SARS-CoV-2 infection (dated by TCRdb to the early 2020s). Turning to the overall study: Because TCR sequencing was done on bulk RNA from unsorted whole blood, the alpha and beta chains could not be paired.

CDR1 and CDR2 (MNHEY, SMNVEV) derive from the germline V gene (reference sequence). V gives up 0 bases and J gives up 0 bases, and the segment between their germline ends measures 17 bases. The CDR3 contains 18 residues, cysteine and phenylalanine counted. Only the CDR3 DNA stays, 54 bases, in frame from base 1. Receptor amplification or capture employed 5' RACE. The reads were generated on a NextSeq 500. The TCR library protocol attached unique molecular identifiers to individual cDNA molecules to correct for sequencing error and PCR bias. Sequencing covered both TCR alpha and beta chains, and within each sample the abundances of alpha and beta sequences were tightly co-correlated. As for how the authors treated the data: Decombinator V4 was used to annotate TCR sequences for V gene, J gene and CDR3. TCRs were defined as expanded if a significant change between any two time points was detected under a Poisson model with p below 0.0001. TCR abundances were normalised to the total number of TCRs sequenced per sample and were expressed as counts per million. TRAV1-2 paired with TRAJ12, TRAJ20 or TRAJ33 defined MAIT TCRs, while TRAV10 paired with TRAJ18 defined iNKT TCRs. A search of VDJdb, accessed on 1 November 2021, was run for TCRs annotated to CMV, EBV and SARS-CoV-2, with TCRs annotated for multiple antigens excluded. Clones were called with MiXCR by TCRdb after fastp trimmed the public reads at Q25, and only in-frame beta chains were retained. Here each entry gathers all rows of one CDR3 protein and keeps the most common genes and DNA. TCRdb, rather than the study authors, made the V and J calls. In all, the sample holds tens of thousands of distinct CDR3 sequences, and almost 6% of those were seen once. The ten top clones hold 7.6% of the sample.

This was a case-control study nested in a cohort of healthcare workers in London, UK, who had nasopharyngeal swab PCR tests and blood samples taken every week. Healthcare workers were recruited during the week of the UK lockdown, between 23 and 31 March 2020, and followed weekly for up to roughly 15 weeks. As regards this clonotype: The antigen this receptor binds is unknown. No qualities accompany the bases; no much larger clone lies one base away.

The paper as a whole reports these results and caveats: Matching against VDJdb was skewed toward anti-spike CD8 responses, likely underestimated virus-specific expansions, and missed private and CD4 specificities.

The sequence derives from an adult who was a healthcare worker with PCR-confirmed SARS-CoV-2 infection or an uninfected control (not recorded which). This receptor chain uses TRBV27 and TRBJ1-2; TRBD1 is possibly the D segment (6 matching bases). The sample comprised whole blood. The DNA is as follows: TGTGCCAGCAGTTTATCTTGGACAGCATACTCCGCTAACTATGGCTACACCTTC. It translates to CASSLSWTAYSANYGYTF.